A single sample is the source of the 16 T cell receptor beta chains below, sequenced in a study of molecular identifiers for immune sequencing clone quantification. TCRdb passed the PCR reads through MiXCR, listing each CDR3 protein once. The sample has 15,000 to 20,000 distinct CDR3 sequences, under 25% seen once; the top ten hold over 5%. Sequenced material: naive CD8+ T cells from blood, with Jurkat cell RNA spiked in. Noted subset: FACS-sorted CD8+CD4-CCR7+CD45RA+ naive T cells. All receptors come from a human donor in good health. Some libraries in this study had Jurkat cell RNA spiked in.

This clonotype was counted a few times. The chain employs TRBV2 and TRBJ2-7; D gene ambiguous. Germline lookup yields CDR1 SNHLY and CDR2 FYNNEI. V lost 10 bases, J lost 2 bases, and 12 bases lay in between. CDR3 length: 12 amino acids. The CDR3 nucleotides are TGTGCCACCGGACGTACGACCTACGAGCAGTACTTC. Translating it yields CATGRTTYEQYF.

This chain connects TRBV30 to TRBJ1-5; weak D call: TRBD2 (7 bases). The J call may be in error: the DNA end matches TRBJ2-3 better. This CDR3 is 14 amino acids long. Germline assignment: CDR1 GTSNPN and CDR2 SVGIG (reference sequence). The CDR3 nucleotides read TGTGCCTGGAGTGGGGGGGGGCGAGATCAGCCCCAGTATTTT. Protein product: CAWSGGGRDQPQYF.

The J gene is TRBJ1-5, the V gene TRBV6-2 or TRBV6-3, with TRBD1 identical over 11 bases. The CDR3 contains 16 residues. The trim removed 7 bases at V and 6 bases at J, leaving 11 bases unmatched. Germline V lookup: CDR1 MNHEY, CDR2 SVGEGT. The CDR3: CASTDGDRGYGQPQHF. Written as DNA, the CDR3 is TGTGCCAGCACCGACGGGGACAGGGGGTATGGTCAGCCCCAGCATTTT.

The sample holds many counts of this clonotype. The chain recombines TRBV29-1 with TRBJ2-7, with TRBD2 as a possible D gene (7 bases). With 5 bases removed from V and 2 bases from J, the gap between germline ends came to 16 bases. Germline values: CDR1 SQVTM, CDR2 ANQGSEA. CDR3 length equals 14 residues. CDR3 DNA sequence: TGCAGCGTTAGGGGGGGGCGCGACGCCTACGAGCAGTACTTC. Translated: CSVRGGRDAYEQYF.

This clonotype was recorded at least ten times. CDR3 nucleotide sequence: TGTGCCAGCACCCAGCCCCGGGACAGGGCCTACGAGCAGTACTTC. Translating it yields CASTQPRDRAYEQYF. The chain is built from TRBV28 and TRBJ2-7; TRBD1 matches 9 bases. Germline-derived CDR1 and CDR2 are MDHEN and SYDVKM. The CDR3 loop spans 15 amino acids. J was trimmed by 2 bases and V by 7 bases; bases with no gene match: 9. Using reference TRBV28 and TRBJ2-7 for the parts outside the CDR3, the full variable domain is DVKVTQSSRYLVKRTGEKVFLECVQDMDHENMFWYRQDPGLGLRLIYFSYDVKMKEKGDIPEGYSVSREKKERFSLILESASTNQTSMYLCASTQPRDRAYEQYFGPGTRLTVT.

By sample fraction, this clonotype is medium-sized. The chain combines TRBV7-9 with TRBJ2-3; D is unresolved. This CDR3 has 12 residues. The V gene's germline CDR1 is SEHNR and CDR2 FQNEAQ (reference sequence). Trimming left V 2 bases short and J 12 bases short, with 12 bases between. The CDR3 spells CASSLNAPNQYF. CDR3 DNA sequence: TGTGCCAGCAGCTTAAACGCCCCGAACCAGTATTTT.

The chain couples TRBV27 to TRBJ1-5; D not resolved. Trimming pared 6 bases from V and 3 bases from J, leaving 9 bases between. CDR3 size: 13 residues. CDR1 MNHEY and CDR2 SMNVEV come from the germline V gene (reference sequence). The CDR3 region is CASSLQLNQPQHF. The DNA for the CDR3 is TGTGCCAGCAGCTTGCAACTCAATCAGCCCCAGCATTTT.

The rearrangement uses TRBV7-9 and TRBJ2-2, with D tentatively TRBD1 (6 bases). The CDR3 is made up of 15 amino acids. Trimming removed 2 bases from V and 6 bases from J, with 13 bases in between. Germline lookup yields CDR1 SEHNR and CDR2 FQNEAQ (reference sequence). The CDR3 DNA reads TGTGCCAGCAGCTTAATTGGGGGCGCCGCCGGGGAGCTGTTTTTT. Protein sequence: CASSLIGGAAGELFF.

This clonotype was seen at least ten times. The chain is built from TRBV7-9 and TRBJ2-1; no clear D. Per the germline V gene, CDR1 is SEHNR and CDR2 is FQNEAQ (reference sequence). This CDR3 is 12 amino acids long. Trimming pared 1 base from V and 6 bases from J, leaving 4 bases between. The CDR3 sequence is CASSLVSNEQFF. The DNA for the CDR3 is TGTGCCAGCAGCTTAGTGAGCAATGAGCAGTTCTTC. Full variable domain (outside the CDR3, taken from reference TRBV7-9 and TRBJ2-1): DTGVSQNPRHKITKRGQNVTFRCDPISEHNRLYWYRQTLGQGPEFLTYFQNEAQLEKSRLLSDRFSAERPKGSFSTLEIQRTEQGDSAMYLCASSLVSNEQFFGPGTRLTVL.

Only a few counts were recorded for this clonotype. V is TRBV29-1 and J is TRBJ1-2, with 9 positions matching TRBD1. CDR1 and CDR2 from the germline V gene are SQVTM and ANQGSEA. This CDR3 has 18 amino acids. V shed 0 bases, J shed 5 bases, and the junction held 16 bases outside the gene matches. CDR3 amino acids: CSVEDFRAGGQGGYGYTF. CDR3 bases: TGCAGCGTTGAAGATTTTCGAGCAGGGGGACAGGGAGGTTATGGCTACACCTTC.

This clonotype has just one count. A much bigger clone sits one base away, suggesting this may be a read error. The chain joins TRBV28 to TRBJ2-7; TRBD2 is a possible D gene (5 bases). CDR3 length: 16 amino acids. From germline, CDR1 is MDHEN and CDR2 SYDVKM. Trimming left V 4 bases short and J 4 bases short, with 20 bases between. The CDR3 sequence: CASSYAPGRGLYEQYF. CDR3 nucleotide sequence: TGTGCCAGCAGTTACGCCCCAGGACGGGGTTTGTACGAGCAGTACTTC.

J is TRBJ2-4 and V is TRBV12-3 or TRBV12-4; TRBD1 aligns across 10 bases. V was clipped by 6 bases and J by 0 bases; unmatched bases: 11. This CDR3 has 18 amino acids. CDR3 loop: CASRSDRGRTTAKNIQYF. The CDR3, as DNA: TGTGCCAGCAGATCGGACAGGGGGAGGACTACAGCCAAAAACATTCAGTACTTC.

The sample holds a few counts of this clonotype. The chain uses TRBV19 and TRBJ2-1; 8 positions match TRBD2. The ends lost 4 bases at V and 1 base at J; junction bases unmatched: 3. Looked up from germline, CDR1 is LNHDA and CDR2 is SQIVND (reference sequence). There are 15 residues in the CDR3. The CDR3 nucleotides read TGTGCCAGTAGTACGGGGGGGGATTCCTACAATGAGCAGTTCTTC. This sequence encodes CASSTGGDSYNEQFF.

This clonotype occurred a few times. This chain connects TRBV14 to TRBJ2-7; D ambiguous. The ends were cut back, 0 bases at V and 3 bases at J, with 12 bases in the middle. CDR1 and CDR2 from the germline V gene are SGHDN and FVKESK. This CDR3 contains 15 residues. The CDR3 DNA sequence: TGTGCCAGCAGCCAAGATAGGTCCCGGCACTACGAGCAGTACTTC. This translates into CASSQDRSRHYEQYF.

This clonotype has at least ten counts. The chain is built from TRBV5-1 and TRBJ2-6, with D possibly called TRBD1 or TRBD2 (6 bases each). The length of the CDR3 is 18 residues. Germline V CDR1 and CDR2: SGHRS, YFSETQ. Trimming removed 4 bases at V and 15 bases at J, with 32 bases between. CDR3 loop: CASSPTGGPGANVLDLTF. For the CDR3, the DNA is TGCGCCAGCAGCCCCACCGGGGGCCCTGGGGCCAACGTCCTGGACCTGACTTTC.

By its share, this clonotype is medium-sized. CDR3 residues: CSASSDRNQETQYF. The CDR3 DNA sequence: TGCAGTGCTAGCTCGGACAGGAACCAAGAGACCCAGTACTTC. The rearrangement links TRBV20-1 to TRBJ2-5; 7 bases are shared with TRBD1. Germline V gives CDR1 DFQATT, CDR2 SNEGSKA (reference sequence). Trimming at V came to 3 bases and at J to 0 bases, leaving 4 bases not matched to a gene. There are 14 residues in the CDR3.